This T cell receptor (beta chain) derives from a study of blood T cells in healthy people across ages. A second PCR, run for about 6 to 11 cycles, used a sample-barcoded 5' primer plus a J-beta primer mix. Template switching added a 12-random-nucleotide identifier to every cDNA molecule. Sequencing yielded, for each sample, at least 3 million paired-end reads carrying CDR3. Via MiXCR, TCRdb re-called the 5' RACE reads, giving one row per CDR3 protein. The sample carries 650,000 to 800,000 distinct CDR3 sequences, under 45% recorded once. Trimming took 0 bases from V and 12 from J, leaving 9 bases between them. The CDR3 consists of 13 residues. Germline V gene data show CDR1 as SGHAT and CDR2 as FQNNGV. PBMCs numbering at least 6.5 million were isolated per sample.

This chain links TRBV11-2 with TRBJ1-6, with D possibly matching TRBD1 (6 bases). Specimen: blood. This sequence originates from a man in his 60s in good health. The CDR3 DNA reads TGTGCCAGCAGCTTAGATGGGACATTACCCCTCCACTTT. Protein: CASSLDGTLPLHF. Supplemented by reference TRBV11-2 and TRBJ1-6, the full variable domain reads EAGVAQSPRYKIIEKRQSVAFWCNPISGHATLYWYQQILGQGPKLLIQFQNNGVVDDSQLPKDRFSAERLKGVDSTLKIQPAKLEDSAVYLCASSLDGTLPLHFGNGTRLTVT.